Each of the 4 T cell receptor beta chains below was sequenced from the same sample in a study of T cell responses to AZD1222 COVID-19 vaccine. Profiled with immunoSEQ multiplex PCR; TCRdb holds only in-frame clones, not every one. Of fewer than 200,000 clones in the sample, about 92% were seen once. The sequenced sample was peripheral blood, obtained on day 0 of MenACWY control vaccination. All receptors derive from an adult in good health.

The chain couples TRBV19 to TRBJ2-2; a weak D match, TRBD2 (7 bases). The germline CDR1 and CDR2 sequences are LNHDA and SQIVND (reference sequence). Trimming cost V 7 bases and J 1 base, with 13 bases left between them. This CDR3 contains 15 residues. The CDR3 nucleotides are TGTGCCAGTAAGGGGGGAGGGCAGAACACCGGGGAGCTGTTTTTT. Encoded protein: CASKGGGQNTGELFF.

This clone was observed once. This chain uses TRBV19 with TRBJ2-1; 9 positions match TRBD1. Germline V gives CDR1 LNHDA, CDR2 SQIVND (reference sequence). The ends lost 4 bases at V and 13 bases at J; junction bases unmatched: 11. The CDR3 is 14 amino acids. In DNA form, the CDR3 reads TGTGCCAGTAGTAACCGGGACAGGGCAAAGGAACAGTTCTTC. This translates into CASSNRDRAKEQFF.

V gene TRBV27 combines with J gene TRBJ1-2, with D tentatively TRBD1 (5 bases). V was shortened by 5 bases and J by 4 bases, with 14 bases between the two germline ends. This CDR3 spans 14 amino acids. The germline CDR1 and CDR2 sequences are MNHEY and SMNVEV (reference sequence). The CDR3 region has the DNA TGTGCCAGCAGTCGAAAACAGGTGGGCTATGGCTACACCTTC. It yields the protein CASSRKQVGYGYTF.

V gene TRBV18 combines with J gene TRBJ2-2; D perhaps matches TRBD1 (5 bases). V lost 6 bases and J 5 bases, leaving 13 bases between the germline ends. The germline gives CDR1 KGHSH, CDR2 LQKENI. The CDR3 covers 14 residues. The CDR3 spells CASSRKTETGELFF. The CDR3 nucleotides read TGTGCCAGCTCCCGAAAGACAGAGACCGGGGAGCTGTTTTTT.